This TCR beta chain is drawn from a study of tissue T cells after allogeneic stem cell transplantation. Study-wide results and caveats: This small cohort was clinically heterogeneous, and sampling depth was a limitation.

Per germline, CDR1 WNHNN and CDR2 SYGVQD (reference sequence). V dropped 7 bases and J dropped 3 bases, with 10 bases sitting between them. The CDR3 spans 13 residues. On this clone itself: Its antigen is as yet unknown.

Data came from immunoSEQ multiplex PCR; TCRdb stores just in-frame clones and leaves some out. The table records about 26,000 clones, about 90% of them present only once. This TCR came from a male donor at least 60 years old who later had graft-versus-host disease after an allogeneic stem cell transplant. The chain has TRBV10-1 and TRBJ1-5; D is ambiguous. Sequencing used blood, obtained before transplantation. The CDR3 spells CASKEDNNQPQHF. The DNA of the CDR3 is TGCGCCAGCAAGGAGGATAACAATCAGCCCCAGCATTTT.